This T cell receptor (beta chain) was recovered during a study of shared clonotypes between healthy human individuals. On the study more broadly: Ranging from 18 to 49 in age, donors were a couple of women and a few men.

The CDR3 runs to 14 residues. Germline CDR1 is SQVTM and CDR2 is ANQGSEA. V dropped 5 bases and J dropped 2 bases, with 16 bases sitting between them. Samples underwent the assay at deep level. Authors' analysis steps: Sequence data from immunoSEQ were junction-only and lacked quality scores; consequently, filtering differed. Clones were read by immunoSEQ multiplex PCR, and TCRdb kept only the in-frame ones, dropping some. That table gives V, J and clone size, and the DNA gave D and trimming. Of 300,000 or so clones in the sample, about 74% were seen once. There were no recent acute infections or vaccinations among the donors, who were healthy HIV-negative adults.

The clonotype originates from a man in his thirties or forties in good health. This chain uses TRBV29-1 with TRBJ2-7; D possibly corresponds to TRBD2 (5 bases). Material: memory CD4+ T cells sorted from blood. Subset here: CD45RA-negative fraction. The CDR3 reads CSVTGSGETYEQYF. CDR3 nucleotide sequence: TGCAGCGTTACGGGATCTGGGGAGACCTACGAGCAGTACTTC.